The next 2 T cell receptor beta chains were all read from a single sample in a study of cytomegalovirus exposure and HLA in healthy donors. PCR was performed using 60 Vbeta and 13 Jbeta primers. Sequenced by immunoSEQ multiplex PCR; TCRdb stores in-frame clones only, minus some. The sample includes under 200,000 clones, under 85% of them seen just once. Sequencing input: PBMCs. All receptors derive from a female donor in good health and CMV-seronegative.

As DNA, the CDR3 is TGTGCCAGCAGACCCGGGACTAGCGGGAGGGCCGAGCAGTACTTC. It codes for CASRPGTSGRAEQYF. This chain joins TRBV28 and TRBJ2-7, with TRBD2 identical over 16 bases. This CDR3 comprises 15 residues. In germline, CDR1 is MDHEN, CDR2 SYDVKM. The junction had 5 bases not matched to a gene; V was cut back by 6 bases and J by 6 bases.

This clone was seen just once. The genes are TRBV7-2 and TRBJ1-6; D not resolved. The CDR3 covers 15 residues. Per germline, CDR1 SGHTA and CDR2 FQGNSA. V was pared by 2 bases and J by 9 bases, with 14 bases between. CDR3: CASSLLGRVGSPLHF. The DNA of the CDR3 is TGTGCCAGCAGCTTATTGGGTCGGGTGGGTTCACCCCTCCACTTT. Drawing the rest from reference TRBV7-2 and TRBJ1-6, the complete variable domain is GAGVSQSPSNKVTEKGKDVELRCDPISGHTALYWYRQSLGQGLEFLIYFQGNSAPDKSGLPSDRFSAERTGGSVSTLTIQRTQQEDSAVYLCASSLLGRVGSPLHFGNGTRLTVT.